The TCR beta chain described here comes from a study of T cell changes during pregnancy in multiple sclerosis. The method was immunoSEQ multiplex PCR; TCRdb's version includes in-frame clones alone and lacks a portion of them. The sample records approximately 41,000 clones, roughly 93% being singletons. This clone was detected only a few times. The CDR3 covers 14 residues. With 7 bases removed from V and 5 bases from J, the gap between germline ends came to 14 bases. CDR1 is MNHNS and CDR2 is SASEGT in the germline V gene. Sequencing was performed on CD4+ T cells from peripheral blood mononuclear cells, taken in the second trimester of pregnancy. V gene TRBV6-1 combines with J gene TRBJ1-4; D possibly corresponds to TRBD1 (6 bases). The TCR was taken from a female donor with multiple sclerosis, enrolled in a pregnancy study. This CDR3 is CASNRVAENEKLFF. Written as DNA, the CDR3 is TGTGCCAGCAACAGGGTTGCCGAAAATGAAAAACTGTTTTTT.